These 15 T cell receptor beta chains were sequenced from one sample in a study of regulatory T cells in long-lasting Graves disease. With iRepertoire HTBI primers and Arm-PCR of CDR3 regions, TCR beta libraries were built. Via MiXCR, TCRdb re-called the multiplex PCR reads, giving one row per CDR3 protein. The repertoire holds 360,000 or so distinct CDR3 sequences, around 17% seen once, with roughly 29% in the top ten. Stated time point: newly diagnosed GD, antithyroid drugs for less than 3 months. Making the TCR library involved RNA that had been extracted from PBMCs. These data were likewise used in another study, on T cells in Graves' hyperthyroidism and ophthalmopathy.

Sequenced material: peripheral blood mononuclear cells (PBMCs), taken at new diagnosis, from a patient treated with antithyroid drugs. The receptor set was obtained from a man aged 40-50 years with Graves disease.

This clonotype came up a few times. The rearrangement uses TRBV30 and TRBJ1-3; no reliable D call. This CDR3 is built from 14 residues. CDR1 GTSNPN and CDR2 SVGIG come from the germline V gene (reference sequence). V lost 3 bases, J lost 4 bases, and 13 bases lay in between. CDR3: CAWRTPRRGNTIYF. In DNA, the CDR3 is TGTGCCTGGAGGACCCCTCGGCGCGGAAACACCATATATTTT. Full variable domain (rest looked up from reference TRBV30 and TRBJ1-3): SQTIHQWPATLVQPVGSPLSLECTVEGTSNPNLYWYRQAAGRGLQLLFYSVGIGQISSEVPQNLSASRPQDRQFILSSKKLLLSDSGFYLCAWRTPRRGNTIYFGEGSWLTVV.

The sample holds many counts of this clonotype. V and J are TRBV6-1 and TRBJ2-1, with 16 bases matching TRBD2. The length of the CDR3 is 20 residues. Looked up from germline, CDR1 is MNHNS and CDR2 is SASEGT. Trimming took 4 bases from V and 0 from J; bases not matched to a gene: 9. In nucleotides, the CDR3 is TGTGCCAGCAGTGGGTATTCGGGACTAGCGGGGGGGAGCTCCTACAATGAGCAGTTCTTC. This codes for CASSGYSGLAGGSSYNEQFF.

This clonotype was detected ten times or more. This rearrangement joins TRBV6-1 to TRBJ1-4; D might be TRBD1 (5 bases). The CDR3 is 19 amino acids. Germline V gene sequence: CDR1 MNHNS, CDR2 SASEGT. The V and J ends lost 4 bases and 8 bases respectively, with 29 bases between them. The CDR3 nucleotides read TGTGCCAGCAGTGTCCTACAGCCGCGGGGGAGGCTAAGTTACGAAAAACTGTTTTTT. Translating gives CASSVLQPRGRLSYEKLFF.

CDR3 sequence reads: CASYSRLEAFF. Written as DNA, the CDR3 is TGCGCCAGTTACAGCCGATTGGAAGCTTTCTTT. The J gene is TRBJ1-1, the V gene TRBV10-2; no clear D gene. The V gene's germline CDR1 is WSHSY and CDR2 SAAADI. The CDR3 is 11 residues long. V lost 9 bases to trimming and J lost 8 bases, with 13 bases between them.

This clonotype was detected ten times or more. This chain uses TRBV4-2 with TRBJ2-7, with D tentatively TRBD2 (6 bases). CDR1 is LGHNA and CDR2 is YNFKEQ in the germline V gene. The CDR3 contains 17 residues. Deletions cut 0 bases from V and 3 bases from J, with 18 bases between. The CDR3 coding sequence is TGTGCCAGCAGCCAAGATGCGACCCTCTCGGGGGTCTACGAGCAGTACTTC. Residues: CASSQDATLSGVYEQYF.

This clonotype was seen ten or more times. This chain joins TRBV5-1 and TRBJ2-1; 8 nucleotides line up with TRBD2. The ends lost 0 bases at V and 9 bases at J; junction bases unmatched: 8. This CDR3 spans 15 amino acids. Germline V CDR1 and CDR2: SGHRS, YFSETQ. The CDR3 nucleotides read TGCGCCAGCAGCTTGGTCGGGCGGGGGGCCGGTGAGCAGTTCTTC. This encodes CASSLVGRGAGEQFF.

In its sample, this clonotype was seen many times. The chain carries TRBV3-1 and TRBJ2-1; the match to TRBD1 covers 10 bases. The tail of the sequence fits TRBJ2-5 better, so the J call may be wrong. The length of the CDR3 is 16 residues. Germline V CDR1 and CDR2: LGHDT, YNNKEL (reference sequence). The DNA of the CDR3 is TGTGCCAGCAGCCAAGGCCGGGACAGGGGCCAAGAGACCCAGTACTTC. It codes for CASSQGRDRGQETQYF.

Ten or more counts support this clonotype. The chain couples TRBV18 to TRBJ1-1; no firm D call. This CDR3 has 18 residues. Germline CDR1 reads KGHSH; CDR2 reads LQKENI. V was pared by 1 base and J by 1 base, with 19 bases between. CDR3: CASSPLTGSGLGNTEAFF. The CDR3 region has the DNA TGTGCCAGCTCACCACTCACCGGGTCAGGCTTGGGGAACACTGAAGCTTTCTTT.

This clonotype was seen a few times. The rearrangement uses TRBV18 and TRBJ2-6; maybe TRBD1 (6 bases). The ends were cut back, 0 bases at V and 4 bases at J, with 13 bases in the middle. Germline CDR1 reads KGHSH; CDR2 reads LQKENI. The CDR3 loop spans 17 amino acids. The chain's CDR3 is CASSPPQGTTGANVLTF. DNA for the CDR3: TGTGCCAGCTCACCACCGCAAGGGACAACCGGGGCCAACGTCCTGACTTTC.

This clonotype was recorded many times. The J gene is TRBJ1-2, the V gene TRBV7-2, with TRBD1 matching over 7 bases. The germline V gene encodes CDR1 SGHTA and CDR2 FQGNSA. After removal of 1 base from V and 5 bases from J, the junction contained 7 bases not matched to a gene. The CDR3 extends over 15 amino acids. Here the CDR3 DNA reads TGTGCCAGCAGCTTAGTTACAGGGGCGGGGTATGGCTACACCTTC. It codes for CASSLVTGAGYGYTF.

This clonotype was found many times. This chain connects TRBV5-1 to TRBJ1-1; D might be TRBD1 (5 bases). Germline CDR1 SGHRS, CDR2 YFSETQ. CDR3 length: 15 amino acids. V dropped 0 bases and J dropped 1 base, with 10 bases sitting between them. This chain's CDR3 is CASSLDVGQNTEAFF. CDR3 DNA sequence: TGCGCCAGCAGCTTGGATGTCGGACAGAACACTGAAGCTTTCTTT.

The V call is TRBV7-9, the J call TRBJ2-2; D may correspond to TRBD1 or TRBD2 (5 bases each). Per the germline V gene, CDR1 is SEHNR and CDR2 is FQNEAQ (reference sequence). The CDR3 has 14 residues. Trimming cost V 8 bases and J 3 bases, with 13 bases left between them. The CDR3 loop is CASREGVDTGELFF. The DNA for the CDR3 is TGTGCCAGCCGGGAAGGGGTGGACACCGGGGAGCTGTTTTTT.

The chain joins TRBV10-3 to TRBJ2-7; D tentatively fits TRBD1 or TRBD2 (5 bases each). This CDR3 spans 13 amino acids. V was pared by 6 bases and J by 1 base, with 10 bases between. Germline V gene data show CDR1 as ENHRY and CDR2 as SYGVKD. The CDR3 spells CAISDGASYEQYF. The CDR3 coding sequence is TGTGCCATCAGCGACGGGGCTTCCTACGAGCAGTACTTC.

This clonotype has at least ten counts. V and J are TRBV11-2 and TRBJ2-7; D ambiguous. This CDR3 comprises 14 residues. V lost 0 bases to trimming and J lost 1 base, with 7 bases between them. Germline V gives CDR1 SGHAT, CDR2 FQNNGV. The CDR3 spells CASSLDKGSYEQYF. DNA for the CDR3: TGTGCCAGCAGCTTAGATAAGGGTTCCTACGAGCAGTACTTC.

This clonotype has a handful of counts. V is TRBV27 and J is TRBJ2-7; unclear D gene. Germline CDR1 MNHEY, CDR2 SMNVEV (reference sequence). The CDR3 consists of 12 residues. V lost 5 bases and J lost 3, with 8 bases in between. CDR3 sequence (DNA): TGTGCCAGCAGTAACAGTTTCTACGAGCAGTACTTC. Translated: CASSNSFYEQYF.